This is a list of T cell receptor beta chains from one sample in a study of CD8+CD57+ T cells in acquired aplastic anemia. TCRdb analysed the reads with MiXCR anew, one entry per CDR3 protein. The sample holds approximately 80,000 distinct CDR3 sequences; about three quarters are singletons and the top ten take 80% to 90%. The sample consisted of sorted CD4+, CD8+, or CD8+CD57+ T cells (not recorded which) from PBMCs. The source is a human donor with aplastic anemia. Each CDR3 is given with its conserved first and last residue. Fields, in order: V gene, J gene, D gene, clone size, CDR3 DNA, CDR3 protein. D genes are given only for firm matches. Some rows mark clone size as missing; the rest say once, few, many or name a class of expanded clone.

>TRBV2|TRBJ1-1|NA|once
TGTGCCAGCACGGTTGCAGGGGAGGACACTGAAGCTTTCTTT
CASTVAGEDTEAFF
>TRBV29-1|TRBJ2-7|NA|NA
TGCAGCGTTGGCACGGGGTCTGGGGAGCAGTACTTC
CSVGTGSGEQYF
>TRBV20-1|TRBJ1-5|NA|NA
TGCAGTGCTTGGCAGGGTAGCAATCAGCCCCAGCATTTT
CSAWQGSNQPQHF
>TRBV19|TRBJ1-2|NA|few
TGTGCCAGTAGTATACCGGGGGGCGACGGTTGGGGCTACACCTTC
CASSIPGGDGWGYTF
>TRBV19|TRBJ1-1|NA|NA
TGTGCCAGTAGCCCCGACGGTACGAACACTGAAGCTTTCTTT
CASSPDGTNTEAFF
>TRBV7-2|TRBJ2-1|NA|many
TGTGCCAGCAGCTTGGTCGGCGGGGACAATGAGCAGTTCTTC
CASSLVGGDNEQFF
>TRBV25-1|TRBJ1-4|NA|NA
TGTGCCAGCAGTGATTCACGAGGGACTCTAGGTGAAAAACTGTTTTTT
CASSDSRGTLGEKLFF
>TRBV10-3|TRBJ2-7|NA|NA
TGTGCCATCAGTGCGTCACTGAACTCCTACGAGCAGTACTTC
CAISASLNSYEQYF
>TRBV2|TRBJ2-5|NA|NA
TGTGCCAGCACCGACCGAGAGACCCAGTACTTC
CASTDRETQYF
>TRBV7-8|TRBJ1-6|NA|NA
TGTGCCAGCAGCTTCGGGAATTCACCCCTCCACTTT
CASSFGNSPLHF
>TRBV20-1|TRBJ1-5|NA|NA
TGCAGTGCAAAGGGGCAGGTGGGTCAGCCCCAGCATTTT
CSAKGQVGQPQHF
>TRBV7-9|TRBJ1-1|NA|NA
TGTGCCAGCGGTGTTAGTGTAATGTGGACTGAAGCTTTCTTT
CASGVSVMWTEAFF
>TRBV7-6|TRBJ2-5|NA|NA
TGTGCCAGCAGCTTAGACCCCCGACACTTATCTCAAGAGACCCAGTACTTC
CASSLDPRHLSQETQYF
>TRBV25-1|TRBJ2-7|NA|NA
TGTGCCAGCAGTGGGGTCGGCTCCAAAAGCTACGAGCAGTACTTC
CASSGVGSKSYEQYF
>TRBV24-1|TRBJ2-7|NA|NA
TGTGCCGTCGGTGGGGCAGGGGACTACGAGCAGTACTTC
CAVGGAGDYEQYF
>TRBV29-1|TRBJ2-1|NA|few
TGCAGCGTTGTCTTCGGCTCCCAGGAAGGCCTGTTCTTC
CSVVFGSQEGLFF
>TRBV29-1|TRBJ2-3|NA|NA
TGCAGCGTTGGGGGCAGGGAGACGGACACAGATACGCAGTATTTT
CSVGGRETDTDTQYF
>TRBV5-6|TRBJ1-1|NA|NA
TGTGCCAGCAGCGCGCTGACGGGGAACACTGAAGCTTTCTTT
CASSALTGNTEAFF
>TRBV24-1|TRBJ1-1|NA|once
TGTGCCACCAGTGATAACAGGGATAACACTGAAGCTTTCTTT
CATSDNRDNTEAFF
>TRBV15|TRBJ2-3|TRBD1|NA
TGTGCCACCAGCGGTAGACAGGGATTAACAGATACGCAGTATTTT
CATSGRQGLTDTQYF
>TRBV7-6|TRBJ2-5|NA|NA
TGTGCCAGCAGCGTGACGGACGGAAAAGAGACCCAGTACTTC
CASSVTDGKETQYF
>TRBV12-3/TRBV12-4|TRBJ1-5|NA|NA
TGTGCCAGCAGGACAGGAGATCAGCCCCAGCATTTT
CASRTGDQPQHF
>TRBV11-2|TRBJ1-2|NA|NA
TGTGCCAGCAGCTTGGAGGCAGGGGATGGCTACACCTTC
CASSLEAGDGYTF
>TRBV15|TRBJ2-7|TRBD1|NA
TGTGCCACGAAACCGGGACAGGGGGCTTGGGACGAGCAGTACTTC
CATKPGQGAWDEQYF
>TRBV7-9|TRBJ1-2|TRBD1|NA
TGTGCCAGCAGTGCAGGGGGGAACTATGGCTACACCTTC
CASSAGGNYGYTF
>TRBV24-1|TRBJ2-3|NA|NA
TGTGCCACCAGTGATCCGGACCGCCGGGCAGCAGATACGCAGTATTTT
CATSDPDRRAADTQYF
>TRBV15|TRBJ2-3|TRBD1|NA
TGTGCCACCAGCAGAGATCGGGACAGATACACAGATACGCAGTATTTT
CATSRDRDRYTDTQYF
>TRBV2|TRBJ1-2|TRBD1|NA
TGTGCCTCCAAACGAACAGGGGGTGGTCATGGCTACACCTTC
CASKRTGGGHGYTF
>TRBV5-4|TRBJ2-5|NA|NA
TGTGCCAGCAGCGGATCAGGGGACCAAGAGACCCAGTACTTC
CASSGSGDQETQYF
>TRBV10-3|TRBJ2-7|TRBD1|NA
TGTGCCATCAGTGGCTGGGACAGCTACGAGCAGTACTTC
CAISGWDSYEQYF
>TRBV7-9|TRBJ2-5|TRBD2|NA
TGTGCCAGCAGCACCCTAGGGACTAGGAGAGAGACCCAGTACTTC
CASSTLGTRRETQYF
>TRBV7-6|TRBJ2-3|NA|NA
TGTGCCAGCAGAGGGTCGAACACAGATACGCAGTATTTT
CASRGSNTDTQYF
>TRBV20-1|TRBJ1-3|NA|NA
TGCAGTGCTAGACCGATTTCTGGAAACACCATATATTTT
CSARPISGNTIYF
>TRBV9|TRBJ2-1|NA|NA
TGTGCCAGCAGCGTAGGTGGTAGCCACTACAATGAGCAGTTCTTC
CASSVGGSHYNEQFF
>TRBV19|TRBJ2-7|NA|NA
TGTGCCAGTACTAATTACTACGAGCAGTACTTC
CASTNYYEQYF
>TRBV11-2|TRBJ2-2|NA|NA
TGTGCCAGCAGCTTCCTTCGGGAAAACACCGGGGAGCTGTTTTTT
CASSFLRENTGELFF
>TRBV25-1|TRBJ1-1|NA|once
TGTGCCAGCAGTGAATACAGGAGGCGTTTCACTGAAGCTTTCTTT
CASSEYRRRFTEAFF